This T cell receptor (beta chain) was recovered during a study of PD-1 blockade in classical Hodgkin lymphoma. CDR1 and CDR2 from the germline V gene are KGHSH and LQKENI. The CDR3 consists of 15 residues. The V and J ends lost 1 base and 2 bases respectively, with 12 bases between them. Time point given: cycle 4 day 1 (C4D1), after five to seven weeks of nivolumab. Every one of the patients relapsed after autologous stem cell transplantation (brentuximab vedotin exposure was variable). Generated by immunoSEQ multiplex PCR, the TCRdb table keeps only in-frame clones and is missing some. The sample holds 80,000 to 100,000 clones, about 92% seen once.

This TCR derives from a human donor with classical Hodgkin lymphoma. The rearrangement uses TRBV18 and TRBJ2-7, with D possibly matching TRBD1 (5 bases). The sample here was peripheral blood mononuclear cells (PBMCs), taken before the fourth cycle of nivolumab. The CDR3 region has the DNA TGTGCCAGCTCACCACGACAGACGCCTCCCTACGAGCAGTACTTC. Translation gives CASSPRQTPPYEQYF. Looking up the rest from reference TRBV18 and TRBJ2-7 gives the full variable domain: NAGVMQNPRHLVRRRGQEARLRCSPMKGHSHVYWYRQLPEEGLKFMVYLQKENIIDESGMPKERFSAEFPKEGPSILRIQQVVRGDSAAYFCASSPRQTPPYEQYFGPGTRLTVT.